The 5 T cell receptor beta chains listed next were all sequenced from one sample in a study of cytomegalovirus exposure and HLA in healthy donors. Primers for the PCR totalled 60 Vbeta and 13 Jbeta. The repertoire was sequenced with immunoSEQ multiplex PCR; TCRdb's copy has only in-frame clones and lacks some. The profile shows tens of thousands of clones, nearly 80% of them singletons. Sequencing was carried out using PBMCs. These receptors were collected from a middle-aged woman in good health and CMV-seronegative.

The V call is TRBV18, the J call TRBJ1-2; 7 bases agree with TRBD1. Looked up from germline, CDR1 is KGHSH and CDR2 is LQKENI. CDR3 length equals 16 residues. Losses at the gene ends were 0 bases for V and 2 bases for J; bases not matched to a gene: 6. Here the CDR3 DNA reads TGTGCCAGCTCACCACCCACTTCCAGGGGGAACTATGGCTACACCTTC. Protein: CASSPPTSRGNYGYTF.

The genes are TRBV7-6 and TRBJ2-5; the match to TRBD1 covers 11 bases. CDR1 SGHVS and CDR2 FNYEAQ come from the germline V gene. The CDR3 length is 15 residues. J lost 6 bases, V lost 5 bases, and 8 bases had no gene match. As DNA, the CDR3 is TGTGCCAGCAGCATTGGACAGGGGGCTGGAAAGACCCAGTACTTC. It codes for CASSIGQGAGKTQYF.

The V and J genes are TRBV29-1 and TRBJ2-1, with TRBD2 matching over 7 bases. The CDR3 has 12 amino acids. Trimming removed 3 bases from V and 13 bases from J; junction bases left unmatched: 9. Germline CDR1 and CDR2: SQVTM and ANQGSEA. CDR3 DNA sequence: TGCAGCGTTGATTTGGGACTATTCAGCCAGTTCTTC. This translates into CSVDLGLFSQFF.

This chain joins TRBV11-2 and TRBJ2-1; D might be TRBD2 (5 bases). Trimming left V 5 bases short and J 2 bases short, with 13 bases between. CDR1 SGHAT and CDR2 FQNNGV come from the germline V gene. The CDR3 totals 15 residues. In DNA form, the CDR3 reads TGTGCCAGCAGCAGTGAGGGATCGGCCTACAATGAGCAGTTCTTC. Translation: CASSSEGSAYNEQFF. Full variable domain (missing parts from reference TRBV11-2 and TRBJ2-1): EAGVAQSPRYKIIEKRQSVAFWCNPISGHATLYWYQQILGQGPKLLIQFQNNGVVDDSQLPKDRFSAERLKGVDSTLKIQPAKLEDSAVYLCASSSEGSAYNEQFFGPGTRLTVL.

CDR3 sequence (DNA): TGCAGCGTTGTGGGGAGCAACTATGGCTACACCTTC. This sequence encodes CSVVGSNYGYTF. The chain has TRBV29-1 and TRBJ1-2; no clear D. Germline-derived CDR1 and CDR2 are SQVTM and ANQGSEA. V shed 4 bases and J shed 2 bases, with 8 bases lying between them. CDR3 size: 12 residues.